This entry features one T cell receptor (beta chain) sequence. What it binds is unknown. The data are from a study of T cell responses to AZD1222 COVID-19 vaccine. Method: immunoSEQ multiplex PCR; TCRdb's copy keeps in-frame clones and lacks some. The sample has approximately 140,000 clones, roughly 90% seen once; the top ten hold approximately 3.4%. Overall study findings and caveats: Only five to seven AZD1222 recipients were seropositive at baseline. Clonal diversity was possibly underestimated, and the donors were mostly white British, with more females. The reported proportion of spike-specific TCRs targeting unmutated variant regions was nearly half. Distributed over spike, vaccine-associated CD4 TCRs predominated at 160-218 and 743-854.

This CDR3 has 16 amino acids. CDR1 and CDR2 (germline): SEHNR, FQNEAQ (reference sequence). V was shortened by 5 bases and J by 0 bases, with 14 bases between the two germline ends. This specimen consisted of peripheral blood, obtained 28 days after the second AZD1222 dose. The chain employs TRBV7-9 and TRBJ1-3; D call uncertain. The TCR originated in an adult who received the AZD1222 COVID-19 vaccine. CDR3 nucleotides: TGTGCCAGCAGCGCAGAGGGCCCCTTCTCTGGAAACACCATATATTTT. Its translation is CASSAEGPFSGNTIYF.